This entry concerns a single T cell receptor (beta chain). V shed 8 bases and J shed 0 bases, with 11 bases lying between them. Germline V gene sequence: CDR1 LNHDA, CDR2 SQIVND (reference sequence). The CDR3 runs 15 residues. In the original workflow: Using reference gene primer amplification, nucleated cell counts were estimated. Measured with immunoSEQ multiplex PCR; TCRdb has only the in-frame clones, and not every one. V, J and clone size were drawn from that table, and D and trimming were deduced from the DNA. This table holds about 94,000 clones, roughly 86% found once. This record comes from a study of blood T cell repertoires in COVID-19. Study-level background: The samples span acute and convalescent COVID-19 from the United States, Italy and Spain. The analysed material was cDNA or gDNA that came from T cells, B-cell-depleted T cells, or PBMCs.

The chain employs TRBV19 and TRBJ1-6, with a possible D match to TRBD1 (6 bases). The receptor's source is a woman aged 60-75 years in a cohort sampled during active or convalescent COVID-19. The sample consisted of peripheral blood. The CDR3 region is CASADRSSYNSPLHF. In DNA, the CDR3 is TGTGCCAGTGCTGACAGGAGCTCCTATAATTCACCCCTCCACTTT.